The clone carrying this T cell receptor (beta chain) was seen more than once but under ten times. The sample comes from a study of TIL therapy for anti-PD-1-resistant metastatic lung cancer. The CDR3 loop spans 15 amino acids. Germline-derived CDR1 and CDR2 are SGHRS and YFSETQ. V lost 4 bases to trimming and J lost 5 bases; unmatched junction nucleotides: 6. Documented time point: pre-treatment sample, taken before nivolumab and TIL therapy. Most excised metastases sampled were pleural nodules or supraclavicular lymph nodes. This was the immunoSEQ v3 assay. TCRdb's table, derived via immunoSEQ multiplex PCR, lists solely in-frame clones and lacks some. The table shows 2,000 to 3,000 clones, with nearly 75% occurring only once.

The sequences come from tumor tissue, collected at baseline. The sequence was obtained from a person aged 25-85 years with non-small cell lung cancer. Some clones in this sample may be carry-over from other donors' samples. This chain joins TRBV5-1 and TRBJ2-1; 10 nucleotides line up with TRBD2. CDR3 coding DNA: TGCGCCAGCAGCATCCTAGCGGGGGTAGACAATGAGCAGTTCTTC. Protein sequence: CASSILAGVDNEQFF. Supplemented by reference TRBV5-1 and TRBJ2-1, the full variable domain reads KAGVTQTPRYLIKTRGQQVTLSCSPISGHRSVSWYQQTPGQGLQFLFEYFSETQRNKGNFPGRFSGRQFSNSRSEMNVSTLELGDSALYLCASSILAGVDNEQFFGPGTRLTVL.